The next 29 T cell receptor beta chains were all read from a single sample in a study of shared clonotypes between healthy human individuals. Profiled with immunoSEQ multiplex PCR; TCRdb holds only in-frame clones, not every one. This repertoire shows about 1.5 million clones, 95% to 99% found once; its top ten account for roughly 0.45%. The material sequenced was naive CD4+ T cells sorted from blood. Subset noted: CD45RA+ positively selected. These receptors originate from a man younger than 45 in good health.

V and J are TRBV29-1 and TRBJ1-1; D is ambiguous. Trimming took 1 base from V and 5 from J, leaving 14 bases between them. Looked up from germline, CDR1 is SQVTM and CDR2 is ANQGSEA. CDR3 length equals 14 residues. CDR3 region: CSVEARRAETEAFF. The CDR3 DNA is TGCAGCGTTGAAGCGAGGAGGGCGGAGACTGAAGCTTTCTTT.

With regard to this clone: Other DNA sequences in the sample encode the same CDR3. The chain carries TRBV9 and TRBJ2-1, with 7 bases identical to TRBD1. The V segment lost 0 bases and the J segment 0 bases; nucleotides outside the gene matches: 0. The CDR3 length is 15 residues. Germline CDR1 SGDLS, CDR2 YYNGEE. CDR3 sequence reads: CASSVEGASYNEQFF. Written as DNA, the CDR3 is TGTGCCAGCAGCGTAGAGGGGGCCTCCTACAATGAGCAGTTCTTC. The variable domain in full, completed from reference TRBV9 and TRBJ2-1, reads DSGVTQTPKHLITATGQRVTLRCSPRSGDLSVYWYQQSLDQGLQFLIQYYNGEERAKGNILERFSAQQFPDLHSELNLSSLELGDSALYFCASSVEGASYNEQFFGPGTRLTVL.

The genes are TRBV5-1 and TRBJ2-1, with 9 bases fitting TRBD1. After removal of 3 bases from V and 3 bases from J, the junction contained 4 bases not matched to a gene. This CDR3 spans 15 amino acids. CDR1 is SGHRS and CDR2 is YFSETQ in the germline V gene. DNA for the CDR3: TGCGCCAGCAGCTGGGGACAGGGAGGCTACAATGAGCAGTTCTTC. Amino acids: CASSWGQGGYNEQFF.

The chain links TRBV7-2 to TRBJ2-1; TRBD2 might be the D (6 bases). Trimming left V 4 bases short and J 10 bases short, with 14 bases between. This CDR3 region has 13 residues. Germline V lookup: CDR1 SGHTA, CDR2 FQGNSA. The CDR3 nucleotides read TGTGCCAGCAGCTCCTTAGCGGCGCTGGAGCAGTTCTTC. Translated: CASSSLAALEQFF.

This clone was counted once. The genes are TRBV9 and TRBJ1-1, with unresolved D. Per germline, CDR1 SGDLS and CDR2 YYNGEE. CDR3 length: 13 residues. Trimming took 3 bases from V and 0 from J, leaving 6 bases between them. The CDR3, as DNA: TGTGCCAGCAGCGCCCTGATGAACACTGAAGCTTTCTTT. Encoded protein: CASSALMNTEAFF.

V is TRBV6-1 and J is TRBJ2-1; D gene uncertain. The ends were cut back, 6 bases at V and 8 bases at J, with 17 bases in the middle. The CDR3 has 14 amino acids. The V gene's germline CDR1 is MNHNS and CDR2 SASEGT. The CDR3 nucleotides read TGTGCCAGCAGGCCTCGTCGTGGGATGGATGAGCAGTTCTTC. It yields the protein CASRPRRGMDEQFF.

The chain carries TRBV4-1 and TRBJ1-5; no clear D gene. This CDR3 spans 14 amino acids. Germline assignment: CDR1 MGHRA and CDR2 YSYEKL. Trimming shortened V by 0 bases and J by 1 base, and 4 bases separated the two germline ends. CDR3 DNA sequence: TGCGCCAGCAGCCAAGAGGAAAGCAATCAGCCCCAGCATTTT. It encodes CASSQEESNQPQHF.

The chain couples TRBV11-3 to TRBJ1-1; D is undetermined. CDR1 and CDR2 (germline): SGHNT, YENEEA. Trimming took off 0 bases at V and 1 base at J, with 9 bases between the two ends. This CDR3 contains 15 residues. In DNA, the CDR3 is TGTGCCAGCAGCTTAGACGGGAAGGCGAACACTGAAGCTTTCTTT. It codes for CASSLDGKANTEAFF.

J is TRBJ2-7 and V is TRBV10-3, with unresolved D. The CDR3 covers 15 residues. The V and J ends lost 0 bases and 4 bases respectively, with 13 bases between them. Germline V gene lookup returns CDR1 ENHRY and CDR2 SYGVKD. CDR3 protein: CAISESQSHGYEQYF. The DNA of the CDR3 is TGTGCCATCAGTGAGTCTCAATCGCACGGATACGAGCAGTACTTC.

The chain has TRBV30 and TRBJ1-1, with D possibly being TRBD1 (5 bases). V lost 4 bases, J lost 1 base, and 10 bases lay in between. The V gene's germline CDR1 is GTSNPN and CDR2 SVGIG (reference sequence). The CDR3 length is 13 residues. The CDR3 protein is CAWNRQSNTEAFF. CDR3 coding DNA: TGTGCCTGGAACCGACAGTCGAACACTGAAGCTTTCTTT.

V gene TRBV27 combines with J gene TRBJ2-2, with D possibly being TRBD2 (5 bases). Germline loops: CDR1 MNHEY, CDR2 SMNVEV (reference sequence). Trimming cost V 6 bases and J 4 bases, with 15 bases left between them. CDR3 length: 15 residues. The CDR3 region has the DNA TGTGCCAGCAGACAGTCGGGGTCTATCACCGGGGAGCTGTTTTTT. This sequence encodes CASRQSGSITGELFF.

The chain couples TRBV9 to TRBJ1-3; D is undetermined. Germline CDR1 SGDLS, CDR2 YYNGEE. The CDR3 consists of 16 residues. Trimming cost V 4 bases and J 0 bases, with 14 bases left between them. CDR3 bases: TGTGCCAGCAGCCCTTATGGAGGGTCCTCTGGAAACACCATATATTTT. This encodes CASSPYGGSSGNTIYF. The full variable domain, completed using reference TRBV9 and TRBJ1-3, is DSGVTQTPKHLITATGQRVTLRCSPRSGDLSVYWYQQSLDQGLQFLIQYYNGEERAKGNILERFSAQQFPDLHSELNLSSLELGDSALYFCASSPYGGSSGNTIYFGEGSWLTVV.

CDR3 nucleotides: TGTGCCAGCAGTCCCGACAGGGGGAGGTACGAGCAGTACTTC. This codes for CASSPDRGRYEQYF. V usage is TRBV28 and J usage is TRBJ2-7, with 9 positions matching TRBD1. V lost 5 bases and J lost 4; bases outside the gene matches: 6. The CDR3 loop spans 14 amino acids. Germline lookup yields CDR1 MDHEN and CDR2 SYDVKM.

The chain links TRBV18 to TRBJ2-2; D is unclear. CDR3 size: 13 residues. V was pared by 0 bases and J by 7 bases, with 6 bases between. The germline V gene has CDR1 KGHSH and CDR2 LQKENI. CDR3 protein: CASSPPGDGELFF. The CDR3 nucleotides are TGTGCCAGCTCACCACCTGGGGACGGGGAGCTGTTTTTT.

The chain links TRBV4-1 to TRBJ2-1; 8 positions match TRBD2. Germline loops: CDR1 MGHRA, CDR2 YSYEKL. This CDR3 is 16 amino acids long. V lost 4 bases to trimming and J lost 5 bases; unmatched junction nucleotides: 10. CDR3: CASSPHGAGEDNEQFF. CDR3 DNA sequence: TGCGCCAGCAGCCCCCATGGAGCGGGAGAAGACAATGAGCAGTTCTTC.

This rearrangement joins TRBV18 to TRBJ2-7, with D hard to call. Trimming left V 4 bases short and J 1 base short, with 11 bases between. There are 14 residues in the CDR3. Germline CDR1 reads KGHSH; CDR2 reads LQKENI. CDR3 loop: CASSQDQTSYEQYF. The DNA for the CDR3 is TGTGCCAGCTCACAAGATCAGACATCCTACGAGCAGTACTTC. Complete variable domain (other parts from reference TRBV18 and TRBJ2-7): NAGVMQNPRHLVRRRGQEARLRCSPMKGHSHVYWYRQLPEEGLKFMVYLQKENIIDESGMPKERFSAEFPKEGPSILRIQQVVRGDSAAYFCASSQDQTSYEQYFGPGTRLTVT.

This chain connects TRBV7-2 to TRBJ1-1, with D perhaps TRBD1 (5 bases). The germline CDR1 and CDR2 sequences are SGHTA and FQGNSA. Trimming cost V 4 bases and J 1 base, with 13 bases left between them. CDR3 length: 15 residues. The CDR3 DNA follows: TGTGCCAGCAGCTCCCCCCTGGGGCCGAACACTGAAGCTTTCTTT. Its translation is CASSSPLGPNTEAFF.

The V gene is TRBV9, the J gene TRBJ1-4, with D possibly matching TRBD1 (5 bases). V was shortened by 4 bases and J by 7 bases, with 14 bases between the two germline ends. Germline V CDR1 and CDR2: SGDLS, YYNGEE. This CDR3 spans 14 amino acids. CDR3 region: CASSPQGLSEKLFF. In DNA form, the CDR3 reads TGTGCCAGCAGCCCCCAGGGACTCTCTGAAAAACTGTTTTTT.

This clone appeared once. V usage is TRBV28 and J usage is TRBJ2-5; 13 bases align to TRBD2. The ends lost 6 bases at V and 3 bases at J; junction bases unmatched: 16. The CDR3 is 19 amino acids. The germline CDR1 and CDR2 sequences are MDHEN and SYDVKM. As DNA, the CDR3 is TGTGCCAGCAGCCTGGCCGGGACTAGCGGGATTCTCAATGAAGAGACCCAGTACTTC. Its translation: CASSLAGTSGILNEETQYF. The full variable domain, with the rest looked up from reference TRBV28 and TRBJ2-5, is DVKVTQSSRYLVKRTGEKVFLECVQDMDHENMFWYRQDPGLGLRLIYFSYDVKMKEKGDIPEGYSVSREKKERFSLILESASTNQTSMYLCASSLAGTSGILNEETQYFGPGTRLLVL.

The V and J genes are TRBV18 and TRBJ2-2; perhaps TRBD2 as D (5 bases). This CDR3 comprises 13 residues. Per the germline V gene, CDR1 is KGHSH and CDR2 is LQKENI. V was clipped by 6 bases and J by 2 bases, with 7 bases between them. The CDR3 bases are TGTGCCAGCTCGGGAGTAAACACCGGGGAGCTGTTTTTT. Residues: CASSGVNTGELFF.

The rearrangement links TRBV6-1 to TRBJ2-3; D may match TRBD1 or TRBD2 (5 bases each). Germline assignment: CDR1 MNHNS and CDR2 SASEGT. Between the trimmed V and J ends, which lost 4 bases and 2 bases, there was a span of 16 bases. The CDR3 is 16 residues long. As DNA, the CDR3 is TGTGCCAGCAGTGCACTACCGGGACCTTACACAGATACGCAGTATTTT. This codes for CASSALPGPYTDTQYF.

The V call is TRBV5-1, the J call TRBJ2-1, with 8 bases lining up with TRBD2. The junction had 7 bases not matched to a gene; V was cut back by 5 bases and J by 3 bases. Germline lookup yields CDR1 SGHRS and CDR2 YFSETQ. The CDR3 sequence is 15 residues long. The CDR3 reads CASSSRGDFYNEQFF. The CDR3 DNA is TGCGCCAGCAGTTCGCGGGGGGATTTCTACAATGAGCAGTTCTTC.

The chain carries TRBV10-1 and TRBJ2-1; D possibly corresponds to TRBD2 (5 bases). The germline V gene has CDR1 WNHNN and CDR2 SYGVQD (reference sequence). Trimming shortened V by 3 bases and J by 7 bases, and 16 bases separated the two germline ends. The CDR3 has 15 residues. CDR3 loop: CASSDGKRDLNEQFF. The CDR3 DNA reads as TGCGCCAGCAGTGACGGGAAGAGGGATCTAAATGAGCAGTTCTTC.

The chain employs TRBV7-2 and TRBJ2-1; 8 bases line up with TRBD2. In germline, CDR1 is SGHTA, CDR2 FQGNSA. Trimming at V came to 5 bases and at J to 8 bases, leaving 11 bases not matched to a gene. There are 15 residues in the CDR3. The CDR3 loop is CASSKQAGAADEQFF. In DNA, the CDR3 is TGTGCCAGCAGCAAACAAGCGGGAGCCGCTGATGAGCAGTTCTTC. The variable domain in full, completed from reference TRBV7-2 and TRBJ2-1, reads GAGVSQSPSNKVTEKGKDVELRCDPISGHTALYWYRQSLGQGLEFLIYFQGNSAPDKSGLPSDRFSAERTGGSVSTLTIQRTQQEDSAVYLCASSKQAGAADEQFFGPGTRLTVL.

The CDR3 is CASSPGLAGATEQFF. The DNA for the CDR3 is TGTGCCAGCAGCCCGGGACTAGCGGGAGCCACTGAGCAGTTCTTC. The chain has TRBV7-8 and TRBJ2-1; 14 bases are shared with TRBD2. The germline V gene has CDR1 SGHVS and CDR2 FQNEAQ. The CDR3 has 15 residues. Trimming cost V 5 bases and J 9 bases; bases outside gene matches: 6. Supplemented by reference TRBV7-8 and TRBJ2-1, the full variable domain reads GAGVSQSPRYKVAKRGQDVALRCDPISGHVSLFWYQQALGQGPEFLTYFQNEAQLDKSGLPSDRFFAERPEGSVSTLKIQRTQQEDSAVYLCASSPGLAGATEQFFGPGTRLTVL.

This clone is a singleton in its sample. This chain joins TRBV5-1 and TRBJ2-1, with D possibly being TRBD2 (6 bases). Trimming stripped 0 bases from V and 9 bases from J, with 10 bases between. Germline lookup yields CDR1 SGHRS and CDR2 YFSETQ. The CDR3 is 13 amino acids. In DNA, the CDR3 is TGCGCCAGCAGCTTGGCCTTGGGGGGTGAGCAGTTCTTC. Translation gives CASSLALGGEQFF.

The chain joins TRBV11-2 to TRBJ2-3; D gene uncertain. CDR3 length equals 14 residues. The germline V and J ends were trimmed by 3 bases and 2 bases, with 9 bases remaining between them. The V gene's germline CDR1 is SGHAT and CDR2 FQNNGV. CDR3 nucleotide sequence: TGTGCCAGCAGCTTTGGAGACCCCACAGATACGCAGTATTTT. Its translation: CASSFGDPTDTQYF.

Only one count was recorded for this clone. The rearrangement joins TRBV20-1 to TRBJ1-1; D perhaps matches TRBD1 (5 bases). Trimming stripped 6 bases from V and 7 bases from J, with 12 bases between. Germline V CDR1 and CDR2: DFQATT, SNEGSKA (reference sequence). The CDR3 has 11 amino acids. CDR3 in amino acids: CSANRQNEAFF. The CDR3 region has the DNA TGCAGTGCCAATCGACAGAATGAAGCTTTCTTT.

V gene TRBV7-9 combines with J gene TRBJ2-1, with 12 nucleotides matching TRBD2. Germline loops: CDR1 SEHNR, CDR2 FQNEAQ (reference sequence). V dropped 5 bases and J dropped 8; count of bases not matched to a gene: 13. The CDR3 loop spans 17 amino acids. CDR3 bases: TGTGCCAGCAGCCAAAAAACTAGCGGGAGGTATTCGGATGAGCAGTTCTTC. Translating it yields CASSQKTSGRYSDEQFF.